This entry lists 7 T cell receptor beta chains sequenced from one sample in a study of T and B cells in COVID-19 patients. BIOMED2 TRB-A/B primer pools were used in multiplex TRB PCR. TCRdb fed the multiplex PCR reads into MiXCR, producing one record per CDR3 protein. The top ten hold around 13% of the sample, which has more than 4,500 distinct CDR3 sequences, about 25% seen once. Each TRB amplification used roughly 220-550 ng of genomic DNA from blood. Sample: blood. The source is a human donor with active COVID-19.

In this sample, this clonotype is medium-sized. The chain employs TRBV6-2 or TRBV6-3 and TRBJ2-7; 9 nucleotides match TRBD1. With V trimmed by 2 bases and J by 6 bases, 8 bases remained unmatched. The germline gives CDR1 MNHEY, CDR2 SVGEGT. This CDR3 spans 15 amino acids. The CDR3 is CASSYVGQGVSEQYF. The DNA for the CDR3 is TGTGCCAGCAGTTACGTGGGACAGGGAGTATCCGAGCAGTACTTC.

This clonotype was recorded a few times. V is TRBV10-2 and J is TRBJ2-5; no definite D call. Per the germline V gene, CDR1 is WSHSY and CDR2 is SAAADI. CDR3 length: 14 amino acids. The V and J ends lost 0 bases and 0 bases respectively, with 5 bases between them. The CDR3 loop reads CASSESPDQETQYF. The CDR3 nucleotides read TGCGCCAGCAGTGAGTCCCCTGACCAAGAGACCCAGTACTTC.

The chain employs TRBV20-1 and TRBJ1-3; no reliable D call. The ends were cut back, 1 base at V and 4 bases at J, with 5 bases in the middle. The CDR3 has 12 amino acids. Germline V gene lookup returns CDR1 DFQATT and CDR2 SNEGSKA (reference sequence). In DNA, the CDR3 is TGCAGTGCTAGAGTGGAAGGAAACACCATATATTTT. Encoded protein: CSARVEGNTIYF.

This rearrangement joins TRBV4-2 to TRBJ2-2; TRBD2 matches at 9 bases. The V segment lost 1 base and the J segment 8 bases; nucleotides outside the gene matches: 8. Germline V CDR1 and CDR2: LGHNA, YNFKEQ. The CDR3 is 16 amino acids. This CDR3 is CASSQVGGRAGGELFF. The CDR3 coding sequence is TGTGCCAGCAGCCAAGTAGGCGGGAGGGCCGGGGGGGAGCTGTTTTTT.

The rearrangement uses TRBV7-9 and TRBJ1-2; 7 bases are shared with TRBD1. This CDR3 contains 13 residues. The germline gives CDR1 SEHNR, CDR2 FQNEAQ (reference sequence). Germline trimming cut 5 bases from V and 3 bases from J; bases unmatched to any gene: 3. This CDR3 is CASSPDRHYGYTF. CDR3 DNA: TGTGCCAGCAGCCCGGACAGGCACTATGGCTACACCTTC.

This chain uses TRBV30 with TRBJ2-5; D may be TRBD2 (5 bases). Trimming removed 6 bases from V and 1 base from J, with 15 bases in between. CDR1 GTSNPN and CDR2 SVGIG come from the germline V gene (reference sequence). CDR3 size: 14 residues. The CDR3 bases are TGTGCCTGCACCCGTGGAGGCAGCCAAGAGACCCAGTACTTC. Translated: CACTRGGSQETQYF.

This clonotype came up a few times. The rearrangement uses TRBV20-1 and TRBJ2-7; 15 nucleotides line up with TRBD2. In germline, CDR1 is DFQATT, CDR2 SNEGSKA (reference sequence). The CDR3 sequence is 15 residues long. Losses at the gene ends were 6 bases for V and 5 bases for J; bases not matched to a gene: 8. In DNA, the CDR3 is TGCAGTGCGAAGGCGGGACTAGCGGGAGGACACGAGCAGTACTTC. It specifies CSAKAGLAGGHEQYF.